This T cell receptor (beta chain) was sequenced in a study of blood T cell repertoires in COVID-19. This clone has more than one count but fewer than ten. This CDR3 is built from 17 residues. V was pared by 3 bases and J by 7 bases, with 11 bases of the junction left unmatched. Germline V gene lookup returns CDR1 MDHEN and CDR2 SYDVKM. The repertoire was sequenced with immunoSEQ multiplex PCR; TCRdb's copy has only in-frame clones and lacks some. The sample includes approximately 90,000 clones, roughly 82% of them seen just once. This TCR derives from a man aged 55 to 69 with acute or convalescent COVID-19. The sequenced sample was peripheral blood. The chain joins TRBV28 to TRBJ2-1; 11 bases align to TRBD2. The CDR3 loop reads CASSFGSGGGRWNEQFF. CDR3 DNA sequence: TGTGCCAGCAGTTTTGGTAGCGGGGGGGGCCGGTGGAATGAGCAGTTCTTC.